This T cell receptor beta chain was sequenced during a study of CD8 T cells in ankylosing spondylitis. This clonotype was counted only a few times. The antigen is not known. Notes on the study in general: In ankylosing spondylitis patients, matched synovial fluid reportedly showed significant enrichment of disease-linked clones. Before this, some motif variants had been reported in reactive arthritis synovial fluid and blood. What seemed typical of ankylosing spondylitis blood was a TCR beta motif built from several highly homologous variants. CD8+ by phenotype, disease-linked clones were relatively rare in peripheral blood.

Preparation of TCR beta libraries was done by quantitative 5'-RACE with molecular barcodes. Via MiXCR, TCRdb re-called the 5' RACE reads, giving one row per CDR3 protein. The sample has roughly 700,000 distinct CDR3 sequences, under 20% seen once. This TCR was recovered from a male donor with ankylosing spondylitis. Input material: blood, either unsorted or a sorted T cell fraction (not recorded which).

The CDR3 DNA sequence: TGTGCCAGCAGCATCGGGACTAGCGGGGGGGCCCGAGACACCGGGGAGCTGTTTTTT. This gives the protein CASSIGTSGGARDTGELFF. The rearrangement uses TRBV11-2 and TRBJ2-2; 16 bases are a match to TRBD2. The V and J ends lost 5 bases and 3 bases, in that order; junction bases with no gene match: 9. Germline V gives CDR1 SGHAT, CDR2 FQNNGV. The CDR3 runs to 19 residues.